This TCR beta chain came from a study of blood T cell repertoires in COVID-19. About the research overall: The samples span acute and convalescent COVID-19 from the United States, Italy and Spain.

Per the original methods: Scientists estimated how many nucleated cells there were by amplifying reference gene primers. Only in-frame clones appear in the TCRdb table, and some are missing; sequencing was by immunoSEQ multiplex PCR. The D gene and trimming were derived from the DNA, and the V and J assignments and clone size from that table. The sample has 150,000 to 200,000 clones; roughly 77% are singletons. Germline V gene lookup returns CDR1 SQVTM and CDR2 ANQGSEA. V shed 6 bases, J shed 6 bases, and the junction held 5 bases outside the gene matches. This CDR3 has 12 amino acids. This receptor was identified in a woman in her forties or fifties with acute COVID-19. V gene TRBV29-1 combines with J gene TRBJ2-1, with 7 bases aligning to TRBD1. Sequencing was carried out using PBMCs or T cells enriched from blood (not recorded which). The CDR3 protein is CSVPGQLNEQFF. The CDR3 coding sequence is TGCAGCGTGCCGGGACAGCTCAATGAGCAGTTCTTC.